This T cell receptor beta chain was sequenced during a study of beta chain features in type 1 diabetes. A few counts support this clone. The antigen is undetermined. V shed 1 base, J shed 13 bases, and the junction held 4 bases outside the gene matches. Germline V gives CDR1 PRHDT, CDR2 FYEKMQ (reference sequence). This CDR3 has 12 residues. Study-wide results and caveats: Type 1 diabetes patients had TCRB CDR3s that were shorter (moderately but significantly so) in all four CD4+ subsets. Naive, central memory and Treg TCRB repertoires appeared more alike in patients than in healthy donors.

The entirety of the isolated RNA underwent reverse transcription, so expressed TCRB transcripts were sequenced. Only in-frame clones appear in the TCRdb table, and some are missing; sequencing was by immunoSEQ multiplex PCR. The sample lists 50,000 or so clones, around 45% occurring once. Input material: Tregs from blood. The rearrangement links TRBV13 to TRBJ2-1; TRBD2 aligns across 7 bases. This TCR derives from a man aged 25-45 years with type 1 diabetes. In nucleotides, the CDR3 is TGTGCCAGCAGCTTAGTGAGCGGGAATCAGTTCTTC. Translation gives CASSLVSGNQFF. Based on the CDR3 plus reference TRBV13 and TRBJ2-1, the full variable domain is AAGVIQSPRHLIKEKRETATLKCYPIPRHDTVYWYQQGPGQDPQFLISFYEKMQSDKGSIPDRFSAQQFSDYHSELNMSSLELGDSALYFCASSLVSGNQFFGPGTRLTVL.